The next 29 T cell receptor beta chains were all read from a single sample in a study of T cell responses to AZD1222 COVID-19 vaccine. Here immunoSEQ multiplex PCR was the method, and the copy in TCRdb shows in-frame clones only, minus some. Altogether 90,000 or so clones are present, roughly nine tenths being singletons, with the ten largest covering approximately 5.3%. Source: peripheral blood, taken 28 days after the second AZD1222 dose. The source is an adult who received the AZD1222 COVID-19 vaccine.

This clone was seen only once. V gene TRBV10-3 combines with J gene TRBJ2-3; the D gene is possibly TRBD2 (6 bases). Trimming cost V 8 bases and J 4 bases, with 10 bases left between them. The CDR3 length is 12 residues. Germline V gives CDR1 ENHRY, CDR2 SYGVKD. CDR3 loop: CAIGIAADTQYF. CDR3 DNA: TGTGCCATCGGGATAGCGGCAGATACGCAGTATTTT.

The chain's CDR3 is CASSPPNTDTQYF. CDR3 DNA: TGTGCCAGCAGCCCCCCCAACACAGATACGCAGTATTTT. The chain employs TRBV5-6 and TRBJ2-3, with D hard to call. Trimming removed 4 bases at V and 2 bases at J, with 8 bases between. This CDR3 is 13 amino acids long. Germline CDR1 SGHDT, CDR2 YYEEEE. The complete variable domain, with remaining parts taken from reference TRBV5-6 and TRBJ2-3, reads DAGVTQSPTHLIKTRGQQVTLRCSPKSGHDTVSWYQQALGQGPQFIFQYYEEEERQRGNFPDRFSGHQFPNYSSELNVNALLLGDSALYLCASSPPNTDTQYFGPGTRLTVL.

This clone was found a few times. The junction does not match germline at one end; this may be a read error. The gene calls are TRBV7-7 and TRBJ1-3; TRBD1 matches 9 bases. Germline values: CDR1 SSHAT, CDR2 FNYEAQ (reference sequence). This CDR3 region has 13 residues. CDR3 nucleotide sequence: TGTGCTAGCAGCTCCGGGACAGGGAACACCATATATTTT. Translation: CASSSGTGNTIYF. Together with reference TRBV7-7 and TRBJ1-3, the CDR3 gives the full variable domain: GAGVSQSPRYKVTKRGQDVTLRCDPISSHATLYWYQQALGQGPEFLTYFNYEAQPDKSGLPSDRFSAERPEGSISTLTIQRTEQRDSAMYRCASSSGTGNTIYFGEGSWLTVV.

This chain links TRBV6-2 or TRBV6-3 with TRBJ2-7; unclear D gene. Trimming pared 6 bases from V and 2 bases from J, leaving 11 bases between. Germline lookup yields CDR1 MNHEY and CDR2 SVGEGT. The CDR3 is 13 amino acids. CDR3 DNA sequence: TGTGCCAGCAGCCCCTTTAGTCCCTACGAGCAGTACTTC. Amino acid sequence: CASSPFSPYEQYF.

This chain links TRBV6-5 with TRBJ1-2; 8 bases agree with TRBD1. Germline V lookup: CDR1 MNHEY, CDR2 SVGAGI. J was trimmed by 8 bases and V by 4 bases; bases with no gene match: 12. The CDR3 is 15 amino acids. CDR3 nucleotide sequence: TGTGCCAGCAGTTTGATAGCCTTGACAGGGGAAGGCTACACCTTC. Its translation is CASSLIALTGEGYTF.

The rearrangement joins TRBV7-8 to TRBJ1-3, with 8 nucleotides matching TRBD1. The germline V gene has CDR1 SGHVS and CDR2 FQNEAQ. The CDR3 covers 15 residues. V was pared by 1 base and J by 2 bases, with 1 base of the junction left unmatched. The DNA for the CDR3 is TGTGCCAGCAGCTTAGTGACAGGGGCTGGAAACACCATATATTTT. Residues: CASSLVTGAGNTIYF.

The chain joins TRBV7-6 to TRBJ1-2, with 10 positions matching TRBD1. V trimming: 5 bases; J trimming: 8 bases; junction bases outside the gene matches: 8. The germline CDR1 and CDR2 sequences are SGHVS and FNYEAQ. CDR3 length equals 14 residues. The CDR3 DNA is TGTGCCAGCAGCCCTAGTGGGACAGGGGACGGCTACACCTTC. Protein sequence: CASSPSGTGDGYTF.

V gene TRBV7-3 combines with J gene TRBJ2-3, with D possibly TRBD1 on 6 matching bases. From germline, CDR1 is SGHTA and CDR2 FQGTGA. The CDR3 totals 14 residues. V lost 5 bases to trimming and J lost 5 bases, with 14 bases between them. The CDR3 region is CASSTQGGVDTQYF. CDR3 DNA sequence: TGTGCCAGCAGCACACAGGGTGGTGTAGATACGCAGTATTTT. The full variable domain, its missing parts supplied by reference TRBV7-3 and TRBJ2-3, is GAGVSQTPSNKVTEKGKYVELRCDPISGHTALYWYRQSLGQGPEFLIYFQGTGAADDSGLPNDRFFAVRPEGSVSTLKIQRTERGDSAVYLCASSTQGGVDTQYFGPGTRLTVL.

The V gene is TRBV19, the J gene TRBJ1-1; D uncertain. This CDR3 spans 13 amino acids. The germline V gene encodes CDR1 LNHDA and CDR2 SQIVND (reference sequence). The V end was cut by 5 bases, the J end by 0 bases, with 7 bases between. CDR3 nucleotide sequence: TGTGCCAGTAGTGCCGTATTGAACACTGAAGCTTTCTTT. Translation: CASSAVLNTEAFF.

The CDR3 here is CASSLTPGQKNIQYF. The CDR3 region has the DNA TGTGCCAGCAGCTTAACGCCGGGACAGAAAAACATTCAGTACTTC. V usage is TRBV21-1 and J usage is TRBJ2-4; the table assigns TRBD1, which was not confirmed against the DNA. TRBV21-1 is described as a pseudogene. The CDR3 length is 15 residues.

The chain has TRBV6-5 and TRBJ2-7; TRBD1 aligns across 8 bases. The CDR3 is 15 amino acids. Losses at the gene ends were 2 bases for V and 2 bases for J; bases not matched to a gene: 5. Germline CDR1 MNHEY, CDR2 SVGAGI. CDR3: CASSYGRGLAYEQYF. CDR3 DNA sequence: TGTGCCAGCAGTTACGGCAGGGGGCTTGCCTACGAGCAGTACTTC.

The chain combines TRBV6-5 with TRBJ1-1; no reliable D call. The germline V gene encodes CDR1 MNHEY and CDR2 SVGAGI. The V end was cut by 2 bases, the J end by 7 bases, with 8 bases between. The CDR3 extends over 12 amino acids. CDR3 amino acids: CASSYGFGEAFF. As DNA, the CDR3 is TGTGCCAGCAGTTACGGGTTTGGTGAAGCTTTCTTT.

This clone was recorded only once. This chain joins TRBV5-8 and TRBJ1-5; D gene unclear. CDR3 length: 14 amino acids. Looked up from germline, CDR1 is SGHTS and CDR2 is YDEGEE. V was clipped by 5 bases and J by 1 base, with 10 bases between them. The CDR3 region is CASSPLDSNQPQHF. In nucleotides, the CDR3 is TGTGCCAGCAGTCCCTTGGACAGCAATCAGCCCCAGCATTTT.

The gene calls are TRBV27 and TRBJ2-3, with 7 positions matching TRBD2. Germline V gene lookup returns CDR1 MNHEY and CDR2 SMNVEV (reference sequence). Trimming at V came to 1 base and at J to 0 bases, leaving 1 base not matched to a gene. The CDR3 runs 15 residues. The CDR3 DNA reads as TGTGCCAGCAGTTTATGGACTAGTAGCACAGATACGCAGTATTTT. Translation gives CASSLWTSSTDTQYF.

The chain joins TRBV10-3 to TRBJ1-5, with a possible D match to TRBD1 (5 bases). The length of the CDR3 is 13 residues. CDR1 ENHRY and CDR2 SYGVKD come from the germline V gene. V was clipped by 3 bases and J by 8 bases, with 11 bases between them. DNA of the CDR3: TGTGCCATCAGTGAAAGACAGAGGGAGCCCCAGCATTTT. It codes for CAISERQREPQHF.

The chain carries TRBV15 and TRBJ1-5; D is unresolved. The germline gives CDR1 LNHNV, CDR2 YYDKDF (reference sequence). Deletions cut 6 bases from V and 4 bases from J, with 10 bases between. The CDR3 totals 13 residues. CDR3 nucleotide sequence: TGTGCCACCAGAAGGACGCCAAATCAGCCCCAGCATTTT. It translates to CATRRTPNQPQHF.

CDR3: CASSQDTGYQPQHF. The DNA of the CDR3 is TGTGCCAGCAGCCAAGATACAGGTTATCAGCCCCAGCATTTT. V is TRBV3-1 (or the pseudogene TRBV3-2) and J is TRBJ1-5; TRBD1 might be the D (5 bases). V lost 0 bases to trimming and J lost 5 bases, with 8 bases between them. Germline CDR1 and CDR2: LGHDT and YNNKEL (reference sequence). The CDR3 contains 14 residues.

The chain employs TRBV30 and TRBJ1-5, with D possibly matching TRBD1 (5 bases). The V end lost 5 bases, the J end lost 4 bases, and 12 bases lay between the germline ends. Germline lookup yields CDR1 GTSNPN and CDR2 SVGIG (reference sequence). CDR3 length equals 13 residues. CDR3 in amino acids: CAWAGRRNQPQHF. CDR3 DNA: TGTGCCTGGGCGGGACGGAGAAATCAGCCCCAGCATTTT. The variable domain in full, with the rest retrieved from reference TRBV30 and TRBJ1-5, is SQTIHQWPATLVQPVGSPLSLECTVEGTSNPNLYWYRQAAGRGLQLLFYSVGIGQISSEVPQNLSASRPQDRQFILSSKKLLLSDSGFYLCAWAGRRNQPQHFGDGTRLSIL.

This clone showed up just once. The same CDR3 arises from other DNA sequences in this sample as well. V is TRBV7-9 and J is TRBJ2-3; D not certain. Trimming left V 4 bases short and J 6 bases short, with 5 bases between. Germline CDR1 is SEHNR and CDR2 is FQNEAQ (reference sequence). This CDR3 spans 11 amino acids. CDR3 sequence reads: CASSSVDTQYF. CDR3 bases: TGTGCCAGCAGCTCCGTCGATACGCAGTATTTT.

This chain connects TRBV19 to TRBJ1-1, with D uncertain. This CDR3 is built from 15 residues. CDR1 LNHDA and CDR2 SQIVND come from the germline V gene (reference sequence). V was clipped by 1 base and J by 0 bases, with 9 bases between them. The CDR3 DNA reads as TGTGCCAGTAGTATAGGGGCAGGTATGAACACTGAAGCTTTCTTT. The encoded protein is CASSIGAGMNTEAFF.

This chain uses TRBV2 with TRBJ2-5; D possibly matches TRBD1 or TRBD2 (5 bases each). The CDR3 length is 15 residues. Germline assignment: CDR1 SNHLY and CDR2 FYNNEI. Trimming cost V 8 bases and J 0 bases, with 16 bases left between them. The DNA for the CDR3 is TGTGCCAGCGTAAAGGGACCCCGGTACCAAGAGACCCAGTACTTC. As protein: CASVKGPRYQETQYF.

The genes are TRBV6-5 and TRBJ1-4; D is uncertain. CDR1 and CDR2 from the germline V gene are MNHEY and SVGAGI. CDR3 size: 14 residues. V was pared by 4 bases and J by 2 bases, with 8 bases between. CDR3 region: CASSFSPTNEKLFF. In DNA, the CDR3 is TGTGCCAGCAGTTTCTCCCCTACTAATGAAAAACTGTTTTTT.

This chain uses TRBV7-9 with TRBJ1-2; no definite D call. CDR3 length: 14 residues. The V gene lost 2 bases and the J gene lost 2 bases, with 9 bases spanning the gap. Germline CDR1 is SEHNR and CDR2 is FQNEAQ (reference sequence). DNA for the CDR3: TGTGCCAGCAGCTTATTGTCTCAGAACTATGGCTACACCTTC. It specifies CASSLLSQNYGYTF.

This clone was observed once. The V call is TRBV6-5, the J call TRBJ2-2; D is ambiguous. Trimming took 1 base from V and 6 from J, leaving 3 bases between them. The CDR3 totals 12 residues. The germline V gene encodes CDR1 MNHEY and CDR2 SVGAGI. This CDR3 is CASSYYPGELFF. CDR3 in DNA: TGTGCCAGCAGTTACTACCCCGGGGAGCTGTTTTTT.

This chain connects TRBV19 to TRBJ2-2; D tentatively reads TRBD1 or TRBD2 (5 bases each). Deletions cut 4 bases from V and 0 bases from J, with 9 bases between. The CDR3 spans 15 residues. In germline, CDR1 is LNHDA, CDR2 SQIVND (reference sequence). CDR3 amino acids: CASSRGTANTGELFF. Here the CDR3 DNA reads TGTGCCAGTAGTAGGGGGACCGCGAACACCGGGGAGCTGTTTTTT.

The chain recombines TRBV4-3 with TRBJ2-7; D possibly uses TRBD1 or TRBD2 (7 bases each). Per germline, CDR1 LGHNA and CDR2 YSLEER. The CDR3 runs to 17 residues. Trimming shortened V by 4 bases and J by 1 base, and 20 bases separated the two germline ends. DNA of the CDR3: TGCGCCAGCAGCCTAAGGGGGGAGGGGACAGCATCCTACGAGCAGTACTTC. It yields the protein CASSLRGEGTASYEQYF.

The chain employs TRBV19 and TRBJ2-7; D is unclear. CDR1 and CDR2 (germline): LNHDA, SQIVND (reference sequence). The V end lost 5 bases, the J end lost 0 bases, and 14 bases lay between the germline ends. The CDR3 sequence is 15 residues long. The CDR3 sequence is CASSPPAGSSYEQYF. The DNA for the CDR3 is TGTGCCAGTAGTCCCCCGGCAGGAAGCTCCTACGAGCAGTACTTC. The complete variable domain, with remaining parts taken from reference TRBV19 and TRBJ2-7, reads DGGITQSPKYLFRKEGQNVTLSCEQNLNHDAMYWYRQDPGQGLRLIYYSQIVNDFQKGDIAEGYSVSREKKESFPLTVTSAQKNPTAFYLCASSPPAGSSYEQYFGPGTRLTVT.

The CDR3 spells CASSRDREGFQETQYF. CDR3 coding DNA: TGTGCCAGTAGTAGAGACAGGGAAGGGTTCCAAGAGACCCAGTACTTC. The chain couples TRBV19 to TRBJ2-5; 7 bases align to TRBD1. With 4 bases clipped from V and 1 base from J, the junction kept 9 bases outside the gene matches. Germline lookup yields CDR1 LNHDA and CDR2 SQIVND (reference sequence). This CDR3 has 16 residues.

The rearrangement links TRBV2 to TRBJ2-3; no clear D. Germline CDR1 and CDR2: SNHLY and FYNNEI. Between the trimmed V and J ends, which lost 4 bases and 6 bases, there was a span of 8 bases. This CDR3 contains 12 residues. CDR3 loop: CASSVGPDTQYF. CDR3 bases: TGTGCCAGCAGTGTGGGCCCCGATACGCAGTATTTT.